Listed here are 20 T cell receptor beta chains from one sample, sequenced in a study of cytomegalovirus exposure and HLA in healthy donors. PCR involved 60 Vbeta and 13 Jbeta primers. This table comes from immunoSEQ multiplex PCR, and its TCRdb copy is limited to in-frame clones, with some not included. The table records 100,000 to 150,000 clones, over 70% of them present only once. Sequenced material: PBMCs. These receptors all stem from an older woman in good health and CMV-seropositive.

This rearrangement joins TRBV14 to TRBJ2-2, with TRBD1 matching over 8 bases. J was trimmed by 4 bases and V by 1 base; bases with no gene match: 5. Germline V gene sequence: CDR1 SGHDN, CDR2 FVKESK. This CDR3 contains 16 residues. This chain's CDR3 is CASSQVEQGATGELFF. The CDR3 coding sequence is TGTGCCAGCAGCCAAGTGGAGCAGGGGGCCACCGGGGAGCTGTTTTTT.

The V and J genes are TRBV9 and TRBJ1-1; D might be TRBD1 (5 bases). The germline CDR1 and CDR2 sequences are SGDLS and YYNGEE. V was cut by 0 bases and J by 4 bases, with 7 bases left in between. The CDR3 extends over 13 amino acids. The CDR3 here is CASSVGTSTEAFF. Written as DNA, the CDR3 is TGTGCCAGCAGCGTAGGGACATCCACTGAAGCTTTCTTT.

The chain uses TRBV6-5 and TRBJ1-3, with 7 bases fitting TRBD1. This CDR3 comprises 16 residues. The V segment lost 0 bases and the J segment 5 bases; nucleotides outside the gene matches: 7. CDR1 is MNHEY, CDR2 SVGAGI, per germline. CDR3 in DNA: TGTGCCAGCAGTTACTCTCGACAGGGAGGAAGAAACACCATATATTTT. As protein: CASSYSRQGGRNTIYF.

The chain couples TRBV4-1 to TRBJ1-2; D is perhaps TRBD1 (5 bases). The CDR3 is 14 residues long. Germline V lookup: CDR1 MGHRA, CDR2 YSYEKL. V was trimmed by 2 bases and J by 4 bases, leaving 11 bases between them. The CDR3 DNA reads TGCGCCAGCAGCCAAAAAACAGGCCCCTATGGCTACACCTTC. It encodes CASSQKTGPYGYTF.

This clone was observed a single time. This chain links TRBV7-3 with TRBJ2-5; D perhaps matches TRBD2 (6 bases). The germline gives CDR1 SGHTA, CDR2 FQGTGA. There are 13 residues in the CDR3. The V end was cut by 5 bases, the J end by 5 bases, with 12 bases between. CDR3 residues: CASSGGARETQYF. As DNA, the CDR3 is TGTGCCAGCAGCGGCGGGGCTCGGGAGACCCAGTACTTC.

The chain is built from TRBV11-2 and TRBJ2-6; the D is unclear. Germline loops: CDR1 SGHAT, CDR2 FQNNGV. The ends were cut back, 6 bases at V and 12 bases at J, with 9 bases in the middle. This CDR3 comprises 11 residues. The CDR3 loop reads CASSPSRVLTF. CDR3 in DNA: TGTGCCAGCAGTCCCTCTCGCGTCCTGACTTTC.

This clone was observed a single time. Compared with germline, one end of the junction differs, possibly owing to a read error. J is TRBJ1-1 and V is TRBV10-3; 11 nucleotides line up with TRBD1. The CDR3 length is 15 residues. From germline, CDR1 is ENHRY and CDR2 SYGVKD. CDR3 sequence: CAISESPRTGGEAIF. The CDR3 DNA reads as TGTGCCATCAGTGAGTCGCCCCGGACAGGGGGCGAGGCGATCTTT.

The J gene is TRBJ1-5, the V gene TRBV6-1; D remains unclear. CDR1 MNHNS and CDR2 SASEGT come from the germline V gene. The V end lost 1 base, the J end lost 0 bases, and 7 bases lay between the germline ends. CDR3 size: 15 residues. CDR3 loop: CASSEVGVSNQPQHF. The CDR3 DNA is TGTGCCAGCAGTGAAGTCGGGGTTAGCAATCAGCCCCAGCATTTT.

V gene TRBV2 combines with J gene TRBJ1-4; possible D gene TRBD1, 5 bases. The CDR3 is 15 residues long. Trimming shortened V by 6 bases and J by 8 bases, and 19 bases separated the two germline ends. The germline V gene encodes CDR1 SNHLY and CDR2 FYNNEI. The CDR3 region has the DNA TGTGCCAGCAGCCTCCGTTCCACCTCAGGGGAAAAACTGTTTTTT. It is translated as CASSLRSTSGEKLFF.

The chain combines TRBV5-4 with TRBJ2-1; D might be TRBD1 (6 bases). The length of the CDR3 is 11 residues. Germline CDR1 and CDR2: SGHNT and YYREEE (reference sequence). V was clipped by 4 bases and J by 7 bases, with 6 bases between them. DNA for the CDR3: TGTGCCAGCAGCAGGGGGAATGAGCAGTTCTTC. This translates into CASSRGNEQFF.

CDR3 amino acids: CASSSRAGAEAFF. The DNA of the CDR3 is TGTGCCAGCAGCTCTAGAGCAGGGGCTGAAGCTTTCTTT. V is TRBV7-3 and J is TRBJ1-1, with D perhaps matching TRBD1 (6 bases). V gave up 4 bases and J gave up 6 bases, with 12 bases separating them. Germline assignment: CDR1 SGHTA and CDR2 FQGTGA. The CDR3 runs 13 residues. Full variable domain (remainder filled in from reference TRBV7-3 and TRBJ1-1): GAGVSQTPSNKVTEKGKYVELRCDPISGHTALYWYRQSLGQGPEFLIYFQGTGAADDSGLPNDRFFAVRPEGSVSTLKIQRTERGDSAVYLCASSSRAGAEAFFGQGTRLTVV.

The sample holds a few counts of this clone. The genes are TRBV6-5 and TRBJ1-1; D is unresolved. The CDR3 runs 13 residues. The germline V gene encodes CDR1 MNHEY and CDR2 SVGAGI. With 6 bases removed from V and 1 base from J, the gap between germline ends came to 9 bases. CDR3 amino acids: CASSLDKNTEAFF. In DNA, the CDR3 is TGTGCCAGCAGCCTTGACAAGAACACTGAAGCTTTCTTT.

The chain is built from TRBV28 and TRBJ1-2; TRBD1 matches at 10 bases. Trimming cost V 1 base and J 2 bases; bases outside gene matches: 7. This CDR3 contains 17 residues. Looked up from germline, CDR1 is MDHEN and CDR2 is SYDVKM. The CDR3, as DNA: TGTGCCAGCAGTTTATTGGACAGGGGGATGTCAAACTATGGCTACACCTTC. It is translated as CASSLLDRGMSNYGYTF.

Worth noting for this clone: A junction boundary mismatches the germline segment, possibly from a read error. This rearrangement joins TRBV5-1 to TRBJ2-2; TRBD2 is a possible D gene (6 bases). Germline V gene lookup returns CDR1 SGHRS and CDR2 YFSETQ. The CDR3 is 14 amino acids. CDR3 sequence reads: CATSWGTGAGELFF. As DNA, the CDR3 is TGCGCCACCAGCTGGGGGACGGGGGCCGGGGAGCTGTTTTTT.

The J gene is TRBJ2-1, the V gene TRBV10-3; 8 nucleotides agree with TRBD2. The germline V gene encodes CDR1 ENHRY and CDR2 SYGVKD. The CDR3 length is 15 residues. Trimming took 4 bases from V and 0 from J; bases not matched to a gene: 2. In DNA, the CDR3 is TGTGCCATCAGTGGCGGGGGGAGCTCCTACAATGAGCAGTTCTTC. This gives the protein CAISGGGSSYNEQFF.

The V gene is TRBV2, the J gene TRBJ1-1; 10 bases agree with TRBD1. CDR3 size: 17 residues. The germline gives CDR1 SNHLY, CDR2 FYNNEI. After removal of 2 bases from V and 2 bases from J, the junction contained 8 bases not matched to a gene. The CDR3 is CASSELGQGRYNTEAFF. DNA for the CDR3: TGTGCCAGCAGTGAACTGGGACAGGGGAGGTATAACACTGAAGCTTTCTTT.

V is TRBV5-1 and J is TRBJ2-1; 8 bases are shared with TRBD1. The CDR3 length is 14 residues. Germline values: CDR1 SGHRS, CDR2 YFSETQ. V was pared by 3 bases and J by 6 bases, with 5 bases of the junction left unmatched. The CDR3 loop is CASSSGTGFNEQFF. For the CDR3, the DNA is TGCGCCAGCAGCTCCGGGACAGGCTTCAATGAGCAGTTCTTC.

The V call is TRBV5-1, the J call TRBJ2-3; no firm D call. V was trimmed by 0 bases and J by 2 bases, leaving 4 bases between them. Per germline, CDR1 SGHRS and CDR2 YFSETQ. This CDR3 is built from 13 residues. CDR3 nucleotide sequence: TGCGCCAGCAGCTTGGGTAACACAGATACGCAGTATTTT. Translation gives CASSLGNTDTQYF.

This clone occurred a few times. The chain has TRBV2 and TRBJ2-7; 7 bases agree with TRBD2. The CDR3 totals 15 residues. Looked up from germline, CDR1 is SNHLY and CDR2 is FYNNEI. V gave up 2 bases and J gave up 1 base; unmatched junction bases: 5. CDR3 in DNA: TGTGCCAGCAGTGAATCTGGGGGGGTATCCTACGAGCAGTACTTC. It yields the protein CASSESGGVSYEQYF.

The gene calls are TRBV5-1 and TRBJ2-2, with 7 bases that match TRBD1. Germline loops: CDR1 SGHRS, CDR2 YFSETQ. The V gene end was trimmed by 3 bases and the J gene end by 0 bases; junction bases not matched to a gene: 11. The CDR3 is made up of 18 amino acids. The CDR3 here is CASSSPWDRGPNTGELFF. The CDR3 nucleotides read TGCGCCAGCAGCTCGCCATGGGACAGAGGGCCGAACACCGGGGAGCTGTTTTTT.